Detailed here is one TCR beta chain. CDR3 length: 12 residues. CDR1 and CDR2 from the germline V gene are SQVTM and ANQGSEA. Trimming pared 1 base from V and 6 bases from J, leaving 6 bases between. Repertoires were generated with immunoSEQ multiplex PCR, while TCRdb's copy carries only in-frame clones and drops some. The sample yields more than 200,000 clones, more than 70% seen once. These data belong to a study of cytotoxic CD8 clonotypes in ibrutinib-treated CLL. The origin of this receptor is a human donor with chronic lymphocytic leukemia. The source material was PBMCs, sampled after 12 months of ibrutinib treatment. This chain uses TRBV29-1 with TRBJ2-2; no clear D. The CDR3 region has the DNA TGCAGCGTTGAAGTGGTACCCGGGGAGCTGTTTTTT. The encoded protein is CSVEVVPGELFF.